This T cell receptor (beta chain) came from a study of cytomegalovirus exposure and HLA in healthy donors. Study observations and caveats: A previous analysis found most TCR beta V segments productive roughly 87% or roughly 30% of the time. Among the most significant clusters, several appeared linked to common viral pathogens in a later analysis.

The study ran its PCR with 60 Vbeta and 13 Jbeta primers. Original handling: Later, an analysis found some 80 million unique TCR beta chains, and about 9.9 million of these were shared. Assay: immunoSEQ multiplex PCR; the TCRdb copy retains only in-frame clones and omits some. That table furnishes V, J and clone size, whereas the DNA furnished D and trimming. The sample records about 160,000 clones, around 83% being singletons. As concerns this clone: Its antigen is still unknown.

In germline, CDR1 is SGHRS, CDR2 YFSETQ. V lost 4 bases, J lost 3 bases, and 11 bases stayed unmatched. The CDR3 has 17 amino acids. This TCR was recovered from a man in his fifties in good health and CMV-seropositive. V gene TRBV5-1 combines with J gene TRBJ2-5; 11 nucleotides line up with TRBD2. The sample was PBMCs. The CDR3 loop reads CASSTTPGTSGKETQYF. Here the CDR3 DNA reads TGCGCCAGCAGCACCACCCCCGGGACTAGCGGCAAAGAGACCCAGTACTTC.